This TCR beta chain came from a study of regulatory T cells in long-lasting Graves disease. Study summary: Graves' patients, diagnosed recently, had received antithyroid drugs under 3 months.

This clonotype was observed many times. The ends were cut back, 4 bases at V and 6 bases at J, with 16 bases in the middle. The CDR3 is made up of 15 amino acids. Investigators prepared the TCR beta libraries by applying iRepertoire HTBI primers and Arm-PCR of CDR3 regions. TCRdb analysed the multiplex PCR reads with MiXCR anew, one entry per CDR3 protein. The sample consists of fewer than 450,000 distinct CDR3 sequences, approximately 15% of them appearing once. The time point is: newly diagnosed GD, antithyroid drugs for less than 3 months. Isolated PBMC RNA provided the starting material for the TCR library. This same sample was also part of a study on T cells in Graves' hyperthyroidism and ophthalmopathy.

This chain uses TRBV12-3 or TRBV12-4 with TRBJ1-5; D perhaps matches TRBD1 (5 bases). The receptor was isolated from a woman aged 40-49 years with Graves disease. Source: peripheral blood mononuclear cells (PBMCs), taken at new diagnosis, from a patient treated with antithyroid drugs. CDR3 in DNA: TGTGCCAGCAGTTACAGGAGCGGAGAGAGTCAGCCCCAGCATTTT. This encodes CASSYRSGESQPQHF.